This T cell receptor beta chain emerged from a study of OX40 agonist ivuxolimab in advanced cancers. This clone occurred once. The data were produced by immunoSEQ multiplex PCR, yet TCRdb's version contains in-frame clones alone and is incomplete. The table records 10,000 or so clones, around 74% of them present only once. From germline, CDR1 is DFQATT and CDR2 SNEGSKA (reference sequence). V lost 5 bases and J 1 base, leaving 3 bases between the germline ends. The CDR3 runs 11 residues. The receptor comes from an adult with an advanced solid tumor such as melanoma, head and neck, liver or kidney cancer. Sequencing used CD4+ or CD8+ T cells sorted from blood, obtained in a trial of the OX40 agonist ivuxolimab. The gene calls are TRBV20-1 and TRBJ1-5; the D is unclear. The CDR3 protein is CSADSNQPQHF. The CDR3 DNA reads as TGCAGTGCTGACAGCAATCAGCCCCAGCATTTT.